The entry that follows covers one T cell receptor (beta chain) sequence. What it recognizes is unknown. TCRdb's table, derived via immunoSEQ multiplex PCR, lists solely in-frame clones and lacks some. This table holds 140,000 to 150,000 clones, around nine tenths found once. This record comes from a study of T cell responses to AZD1222 COVID-19 vaccine. The CDR3 has 14 residues. Unmatched junction bases numbered 6, after V lost 5 bases and J lost 3 bases. Germline assignment: CDR1 MDHEN and CDR2 SYDVKM. Findings and limits, study-wide: Only a handful of people who got AZD1222 tested seropositive at baseline. Along spike, vaccine-associated CD4 TCRs were found throughout, with dominance at 160-218 and 743-854. Close to half of all spike-specific TCRs reportedly target regions of the variants that are unmutated. Donors skewed white British and female; clonal diversity was possibly underestimated.

Sequenced material: peripheral blood, taken on day 0 of MenACWY control vaccination. This sequence originates from an adult in good health. The V and J genes are TRBV28 and TRBJ2-5, with TRBD1 matching over 7 bases. Here the CDR3 DNA reads TGTGCCAGCAGTCACCGGGACAGCGAAGAGACCCAGTACTTC. This codes for CASSHRDSEETQYF.